This section outlines one TCR beta chain sequence together with its context. This entry comes from a study of blood T cell repertoires in COVID-19. Study context: Acute and convalescent COVID-19 samples came from the United States, Italy and Spain. In each case, the material was cDNA or gDNA derived from T cells, B-cell-depleted T cells, or PBMCs.

In the source study's methods: Estimation of nucleated cell counts was performed using reference gene primer amplification. Clones were read by immunoSEQ multiplex PCR, and TCRdb kept only the in-frame ones, dropping some. That table furnishes V, J and clone size, whereas the DNA furnished D and trimming. The table has some 95,000 clones, about 91% seen once; the top ten hold about 1.7%. Trimming cost V 1 base and J 4 bases; bases outside gene matches: 16. Germline CDR1 is LGHNA and CDR2 is YNFKEQ. This CDR3 comprises 19 residues. J is TRBJ2-5 and V is TRBV4-2, with 9 nucleotides matching TRBD2. Sequencing was done on a sample of peripheral blood. The source is a human donor with active COVID-19. The donor label of this sample is uncertain. The CDR3 DNA reads TGTGCCAGCAGCCAAGGGAATGCGGGGGGGCCGCTTTTCGGAGAGACCCAGTACTTC. This sequence encodes CASSQGNAGGPLFGETQYF.